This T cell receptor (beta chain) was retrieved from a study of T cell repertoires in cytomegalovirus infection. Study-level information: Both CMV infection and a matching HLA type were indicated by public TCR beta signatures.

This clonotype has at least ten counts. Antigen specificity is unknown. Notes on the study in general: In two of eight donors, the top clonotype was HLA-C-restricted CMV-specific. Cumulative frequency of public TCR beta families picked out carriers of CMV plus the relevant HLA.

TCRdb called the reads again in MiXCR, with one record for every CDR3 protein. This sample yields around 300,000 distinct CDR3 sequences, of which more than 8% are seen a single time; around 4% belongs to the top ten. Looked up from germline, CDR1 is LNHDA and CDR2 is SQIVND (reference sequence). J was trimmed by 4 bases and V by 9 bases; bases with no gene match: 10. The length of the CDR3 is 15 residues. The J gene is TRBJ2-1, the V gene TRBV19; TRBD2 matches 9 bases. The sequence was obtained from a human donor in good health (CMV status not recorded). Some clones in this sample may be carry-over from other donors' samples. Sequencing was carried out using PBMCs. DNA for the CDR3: TGTGCCAGCAAACTCTTAGCGGGGGATTACAATGAGCAGTTCTTC. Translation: CASKLLAGDYNEQFF.